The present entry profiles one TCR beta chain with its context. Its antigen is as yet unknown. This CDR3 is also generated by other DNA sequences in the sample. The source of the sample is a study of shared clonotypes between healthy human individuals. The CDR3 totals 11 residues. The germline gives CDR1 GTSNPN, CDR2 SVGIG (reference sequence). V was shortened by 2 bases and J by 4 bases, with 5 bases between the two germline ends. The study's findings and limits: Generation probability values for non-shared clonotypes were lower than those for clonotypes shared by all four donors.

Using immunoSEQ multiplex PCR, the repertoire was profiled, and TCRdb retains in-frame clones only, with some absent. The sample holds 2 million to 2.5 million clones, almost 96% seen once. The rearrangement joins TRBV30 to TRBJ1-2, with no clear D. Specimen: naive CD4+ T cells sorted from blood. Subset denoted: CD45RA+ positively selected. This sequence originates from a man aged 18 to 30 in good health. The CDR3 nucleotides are TGTGCCTGGAGTTCGACCTATGGCTACACCTTC. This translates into CAWSSTYGYTF. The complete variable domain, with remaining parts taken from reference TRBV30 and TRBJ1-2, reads SQTIHQWPATLVQPVGSPLSLECTVEGTSNPNLYWYRQAAGRGLQLLFYSVGIGQISSEVPQNLSASRPQDRQFILSSKKLLLSDSGFYLCAWSSTYGYTFGSGTRLTVV.